One and the same sample provided the 14 T cell receptor beta chains below, sequenced in a study of OX40 agonist ivuxolimab in advanced cancers. Sequenced by immunoSEQ multiplex PCR; TCRdb stores in-frame clones only, minus some. The sample carries 70,000 to 100,000 clones, 80% to 90% recorded once. This specimen was CD4+ or CD8+ T cells sorted from blood, taken in a trial of the OX40 agonist ivuxolimab. The receptors stem from an adult with an advanced solid tumor such as melanoma, head and neck, liver or kidney cancer.

The chain employs TRBV21-1 and TRBJ2-1; the D call TRBD2 from the table was never checked on the DNA. TRBV21-1 is a documented pseudogene. CDR3 length: 16 residues. CDR3 nucleotides: TGTGCCAGCAGCAAAGATTGGAGTCGAGCGGGCAATGAGCAGTTCTTC. This codes for CASSKDWSRAGNEQFF.

The chain is built from TRBV4-1 and TRBJ1-1; no clear D. The CDR3 loop spans 13 amino acids. V lost 1 base and J 1 base, leaving 4 bases between the germline ends. Germline CDR1 MGHRA, CDR2 YSYEKL. The CDR3 region is CASSQGWNTEAFF. The CDR3 DNA follows: TGCGCCAGCAGCCAAGGGTGGAACACTGAAGCTTTCTTT.

J is TRBJ2-2 and V is TRBV30, with TRBD1 matching over 8 bases. The length of the CDR3 is 13 residues. V lost 4 bases, J lost 7 bases, and 5 bases stayed unmatched. CDR1 and CDR2 (germline): GTSNPN, SVGIG (reference sequence). The CDR3, as DNA: TGTGCCTGGACTAGGACAGGGAACGGGGAGCTGTTTTTT. It specifies CAWTRTGNGELFF. Filled out from reference TRBV30 and TRBJ2-2, the complete variable domain reads SQTIHQWPATLVQPVGSPLSLECTVEGTSNPNLYWYRQAAGRGLQLLFYSVGIGQISSEVPQNLSASRPQDRQFILSSKKLLLSDSGFYLCAWTRTGNGELFFGEGSRLTVL.

V is TRBV27 and J is TRBJ2-7, with a weak D call TRBD2 (5 bases). With 6 bases removed from V and 0 bases from J, the gap between germline ends came to 18 bases. The CDR3 extends over 16 amino acids. Germline V gives CDR1 MNHEY, CDR2 SMNVEV (reference sequence). In DNA, the CDR3 is TGTGCCAGCAGCCCAAGCAGGACTCCAGTCTCCTACGAGCAGTACTTC. Residues: CASSPSRTPVSYEQYF.

The V call is TRBV16, the J call TRBJ2-7, with D possibly being TRBD1 (6 bases). CDR1 is KGHSY and CDR2 is FQNENV in the germline V gene. V lost 0 bases, J lost 0 bases, and 6 bases lay in between. The CDR3 loop spans 14 amino acids. CDR3 loop: CASSQSGGSYEQYF. In DNA form, the CDR3 reads TGTGCCAGCAGCCAATCAGGGGGCTCCTACGAGCAGTACTTC.

This chain connects TRBV28 to TRBJ1-3, with D perhaps TRBD1 (5 bases). The germline CDR1 and CDR2 sequences are MDHEN and SYDVKM. The CDR3 has 15 amino acids. With 2 bases removed from V and 4 bases from J, the gap between germline ends came to 12 bases. This chain's CDR3 is CASSLRGSSGNTIYF. DNA of the CDR3: TGTGCCAGCAGTTTAAGGGGTTCCTCAGGAAACACCATATATTTT.

The V and J genes are TRBV15 and TRBJ1-2; D remains unclear. Germline-derived CDR1 and CDR2 are LNHNV and YYDKDF (reference sequence). The ends were cut back, 1 base at V and 0 bases at J, with 12 bases in the middle. The CDR3 sequence is 16 residues long. CDR3 in amino acids: CATSRGSLRSNYGYTF. CDR3 DNA sequence: TGTGCCACCAGCAGAGGCTCTCTAAGGTCTAACTATGGCTACACCTTC.

This chain connects TRBV27 to TRBJ1-1; D may be TRBD1 (5 bases). Germline V gene sequence: CDR1 MNHEY, CDR2 SMNVEV (reference sequence). V shed 5 bases and J shed 5 bases, with 18 bases lying between them. This CDR3 has 15 amino acids. Here the CDR3 DNA reads TGTGCCAGCAGTCTAAGGGACCGACTATGGACTGAAGCTTTCTTT. It is translated as CASSLRDRLWTEAFF.

The chain couples TRBV6-1 to TRBJ2-5; 7 bases align to TRBD2. The CDR3 runs to 13 residues. Germline CDR1 reads MNHNS; CDR2 reads SASEGT. Trimming at V came to 7 bases and at J to 5 bases, leaving 7 bases not matched to a gene. CDR3 DNA: TGTGCCAGCACTCGGCGGGAGCGTGAGACCCAGTACTTC. This gives the protein CASTRRERETQYF.

The genes are TRBV6-1 and TRBJ2-5; 7 bases agree with TRBD2. There are 17 residues in the CDR3. V shed 2 bases, J shed 5 bases, and the junction held 14 bases outside the gene matches. The germline V gene encodes CDR1 MNHNS and CDR2 SASEGT. This chain's CDR3 is CASSEIGAGEPWETQYF. Here the CDR3 DNA reads TGTGCCAGCAGTGAAATCGGGGCGGGAGAACCTTGGGAGACCCAGTACTTC.

This clone appeared once. This chain joins TRBV28 and TRBJ2-7; 11 bases map to TRBD2. The CDR3 covers 16 residues. Germline V lookup: CDR1 MDHEN, CDR2 SYDVKM. The ends lost 5 bases at V and 5 bases at J; junction bases unmatched: 11. In DNA, the CDR3 is TGTGCCAGCAGTGTACTAACTAGCGGGAGTGTCCACGAGCAGTACTTC. Translating gives CASSVLTSGSVHEQYF. The whole variable domain, remainder taken from reference TRBV28 and TRBJ2-7, is DVKVTQSSRYLVKRTGEKVFLECVQDMDHENMFWYRQDPGLGLRLIYFSYDVKMKEKGDIPEGYSVSREKKERFSLILESASTNQTSMYLCASSVLTSGSVHEQYFGPGTRLTVT.

This rearrangement joins TRBV27 to TRBJ2-7, with 9 bases identical to TRBD1. Trimming took 8 bases from V and 6 from J; bases not matched to a gene: 8. CDR3 length: 13 amino acids. Germline assignment: CDR1 MNHEY and CDR2 SMNVEV (reference sequence). The CDR3 DNA reads as TGTGCCAGCGGGGCCGGGACAGGGCGCGAGCAGTACTTC. Translating gives CASGAGTGREQYF.

This clone was counted a single time. The chain uses TRBV10-2 and TRBJ2-2; tentatively, D is TRBD1 or TRBD2 (5 bases each). Deletions cut 5 bases from V and 3 bases from J, with 13 bases between. CDR3 length: 15 amino acids. Germline V gives CDR1 WSHSY, CDR2 SAAADI. The CDR3 sequence: CASSNQGADTGELFF. In DNA, the CDR3 is TGCGCCAGCAGTAACCAGGGAGCGGACACCGGGGAGCTGTTTTTT.

J is TRBJ2-7 and V is TRBV7-9; D perhaps matches TRBD1 (5 bases). V was trimmed by 10 bases and J by 3 bases, leaving 16 bases between them. The CDR3 has 13 amino acids. Looked up from germline, CDR1 is SEHNR and CDR2 is FQNEAQ (reference sequence). The CDR3 spells CATSGGRDYEQYF. In DNA form, the CDR3 reads TGTGCCACCTCAGGCGGCAGGGACTACGAGCAGTACTTC.